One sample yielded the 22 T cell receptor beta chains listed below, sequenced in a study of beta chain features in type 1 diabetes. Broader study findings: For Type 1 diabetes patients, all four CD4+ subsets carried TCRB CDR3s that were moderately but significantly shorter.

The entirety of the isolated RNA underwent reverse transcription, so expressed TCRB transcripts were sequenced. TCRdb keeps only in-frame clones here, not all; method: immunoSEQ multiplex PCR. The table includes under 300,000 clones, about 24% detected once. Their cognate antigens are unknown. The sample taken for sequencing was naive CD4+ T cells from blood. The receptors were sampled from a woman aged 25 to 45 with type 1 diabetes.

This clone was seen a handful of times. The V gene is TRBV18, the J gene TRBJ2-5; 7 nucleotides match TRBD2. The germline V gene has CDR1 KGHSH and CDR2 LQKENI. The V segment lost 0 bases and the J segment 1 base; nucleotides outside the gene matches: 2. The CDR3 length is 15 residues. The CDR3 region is CASSPPSGGQETQYF. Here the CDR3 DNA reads TGTGCCAGCTCACCACCTTCGGGGGGCCAAGAGACCCAGTACTTC.

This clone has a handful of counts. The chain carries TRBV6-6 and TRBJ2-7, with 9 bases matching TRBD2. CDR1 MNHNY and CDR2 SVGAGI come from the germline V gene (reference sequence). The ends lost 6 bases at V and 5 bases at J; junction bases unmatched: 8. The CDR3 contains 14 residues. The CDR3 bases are TGTGCCAGCAGGGAGCGGGGGGCGGGGGACGAGCAGTACTTC. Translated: CASRERGAGDEQYF.

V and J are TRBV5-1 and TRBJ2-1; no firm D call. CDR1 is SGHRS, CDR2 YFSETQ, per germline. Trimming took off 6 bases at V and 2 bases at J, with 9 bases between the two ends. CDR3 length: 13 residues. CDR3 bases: TGCGCCAGCAACCCACAGACCTACAATGAGCAGTTCTTC. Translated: CASNPQTYNEQFF.

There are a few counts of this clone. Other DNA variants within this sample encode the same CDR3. CDR3 amino acids: CASSLRQETQYF. The CDR3 region has the DNA TGTGCCAGCAGCCTCAGACAAGAGACCCAGTACTTC. The genes are TRBV7-9 and TRBJ2-5, with unresolved D. Looked up from germline, CDR1 is SEHNR and CDR2 is FQNEAQ (reference sequence). The CDR3 extends over 12 amino acids. V was clipped by 5 bases and J by 2 bases, with 6 bases between them.

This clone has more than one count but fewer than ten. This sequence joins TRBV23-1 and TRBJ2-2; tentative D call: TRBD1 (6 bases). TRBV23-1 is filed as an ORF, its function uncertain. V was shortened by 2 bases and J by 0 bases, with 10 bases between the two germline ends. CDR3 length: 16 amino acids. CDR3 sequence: CASSQGRQANTGELFF. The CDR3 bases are TGCGCCAGCAGTCAAGGGAGACAGGCGAACACCGGGGAGCTGTTTTTT.

CDR3 protein: CASSAQLAGAAKNIQYF. CDR3 nucleotide sequence: TGTGCCAGCTCGGCCCAACTAGCGGGAGCTGCCAAAAACATTCAGTACTTC. This chain joins TRBV18 and TRBJ2-4; 11 bases map to TRBD2. In germline, CDR1 is KGHSH, CDR2 LQKENI. The length of the CDR3 is 17 residues. The trim removed 6 bases at V and 1 base at J, leaving 8 bases unmatched.

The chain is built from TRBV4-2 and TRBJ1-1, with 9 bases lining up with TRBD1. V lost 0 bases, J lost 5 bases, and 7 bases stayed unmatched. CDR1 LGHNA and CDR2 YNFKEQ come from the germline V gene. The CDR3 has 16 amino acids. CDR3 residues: CASSQEEGTGKTEAFF. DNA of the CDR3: TGTGCCAGCAGCCAAGAAGAAGGGACAGGGAAGACTGAAGCTTTCTTT.

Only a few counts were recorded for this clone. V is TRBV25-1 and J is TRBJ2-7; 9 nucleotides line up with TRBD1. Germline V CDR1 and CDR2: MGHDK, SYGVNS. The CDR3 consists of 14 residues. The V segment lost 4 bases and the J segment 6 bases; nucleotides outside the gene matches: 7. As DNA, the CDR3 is TGTGCCAGCAGTGGGGGACAGGGTCGCAGCGAGCAGTACTTC. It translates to CASSGGQGRSEQYF.

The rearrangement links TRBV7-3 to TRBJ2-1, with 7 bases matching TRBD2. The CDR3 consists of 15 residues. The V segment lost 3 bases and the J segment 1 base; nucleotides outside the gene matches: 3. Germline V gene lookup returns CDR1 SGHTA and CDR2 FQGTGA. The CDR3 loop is CASSFRSGSYNEQFF. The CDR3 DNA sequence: TGTGCCAGCAGCTTCCGTAGCGGGTCCTACAATGAGCAGTTCTTC.

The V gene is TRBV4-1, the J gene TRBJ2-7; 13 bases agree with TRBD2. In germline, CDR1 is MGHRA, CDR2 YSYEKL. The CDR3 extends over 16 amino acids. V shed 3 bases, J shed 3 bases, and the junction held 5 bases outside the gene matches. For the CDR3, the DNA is TGCGCCAGCAGCCACCCGGGACTAGCGGGAATCTACGAGCAGTACTTC. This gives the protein CASSHPGLAGIYEQYF.

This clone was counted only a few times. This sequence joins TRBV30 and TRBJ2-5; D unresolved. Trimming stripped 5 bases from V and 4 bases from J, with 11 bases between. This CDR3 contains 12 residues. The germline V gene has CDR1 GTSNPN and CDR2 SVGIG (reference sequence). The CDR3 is CAWSIVPETQYF. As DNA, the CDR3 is TGTGCCTGGTCTATTGTACCAGAGACCCAGTACTTC.

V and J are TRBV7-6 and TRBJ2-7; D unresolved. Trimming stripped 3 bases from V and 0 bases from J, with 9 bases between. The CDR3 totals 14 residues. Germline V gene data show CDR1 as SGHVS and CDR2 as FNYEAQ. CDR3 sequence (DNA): TGTGCCAGCAGCTTTAGCCCGACCTCCTACGAGCAGTACTTC. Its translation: CASSFSPTSYEQYF.

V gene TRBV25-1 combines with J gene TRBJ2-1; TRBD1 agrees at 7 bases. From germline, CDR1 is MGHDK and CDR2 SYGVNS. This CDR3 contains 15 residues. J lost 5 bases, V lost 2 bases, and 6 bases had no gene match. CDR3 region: CASSEPRTGDNEQFF. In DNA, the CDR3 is TGTGCCAGCAGTGAACCCCGGACAGGAGACAATGAGCAGTTCTTC.

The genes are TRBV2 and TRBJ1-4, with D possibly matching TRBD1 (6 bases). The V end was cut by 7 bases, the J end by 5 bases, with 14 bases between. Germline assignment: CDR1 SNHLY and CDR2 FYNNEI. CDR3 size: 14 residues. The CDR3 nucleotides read TGTGCCAGCATCTTCTCGACAGGCAATGAAAAACTGTTTTTT. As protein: CASIFSTGNEKLFF. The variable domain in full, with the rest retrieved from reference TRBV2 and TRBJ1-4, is EPEVTQTPSHQVTQMGQEVILRCVPISNHLYFYWYRQILGQKVEFLVSFYNNEISEKSEIFDDQFSVERPDGSNFTLKIRSTKLEDSAMYFCASIFSTGNEKLFFGSGTQLSVL.

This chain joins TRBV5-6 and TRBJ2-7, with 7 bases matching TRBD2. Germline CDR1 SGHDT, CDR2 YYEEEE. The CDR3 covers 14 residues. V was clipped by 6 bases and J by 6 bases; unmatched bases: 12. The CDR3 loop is CASTVGRSGGEQYF. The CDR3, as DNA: TGTGCCAGCACCGTCGGCCGGTCGGGAGGCGAGCAGTACTTC.

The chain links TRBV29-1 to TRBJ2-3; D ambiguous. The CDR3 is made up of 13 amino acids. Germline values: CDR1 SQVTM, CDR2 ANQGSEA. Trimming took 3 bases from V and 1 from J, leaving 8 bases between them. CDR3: CSVERLRTDTQYF. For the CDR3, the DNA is TGCAGCGTTGAGCGACTTCGCACAGATACGCAGTATTTT.

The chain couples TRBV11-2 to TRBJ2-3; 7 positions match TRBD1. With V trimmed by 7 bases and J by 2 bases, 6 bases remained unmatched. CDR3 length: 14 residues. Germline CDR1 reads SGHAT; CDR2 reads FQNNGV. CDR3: CASTPGQYTDTQYF. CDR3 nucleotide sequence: TGTGCCAGCACTCCGGGACAGTACACAGATACGCAGTATTTT.

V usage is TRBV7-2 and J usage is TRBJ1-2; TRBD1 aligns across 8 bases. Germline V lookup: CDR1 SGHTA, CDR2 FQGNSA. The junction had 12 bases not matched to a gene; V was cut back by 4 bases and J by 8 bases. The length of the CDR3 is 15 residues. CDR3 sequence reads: CASSWDFGQGAGYTF. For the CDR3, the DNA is TGTGCCAGCAGCTGGGACTTCGGACAGGGTGCCGGCTACACCTTC.

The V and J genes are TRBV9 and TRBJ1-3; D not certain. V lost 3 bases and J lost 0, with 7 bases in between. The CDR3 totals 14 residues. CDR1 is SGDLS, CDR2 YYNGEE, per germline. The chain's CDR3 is CASSERNSGNTIYF. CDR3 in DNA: TGTGCCAGCAGCGAGCGCAACTCTGGAAACACCATATATTTT.

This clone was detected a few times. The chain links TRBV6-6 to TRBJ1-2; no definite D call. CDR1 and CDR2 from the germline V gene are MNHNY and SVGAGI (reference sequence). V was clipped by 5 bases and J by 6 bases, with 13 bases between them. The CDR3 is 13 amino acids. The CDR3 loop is CASSRGDGDGYTF. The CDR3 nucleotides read TGTGCCAGCAGTCGGGGAGATGGCGATGGCTACACCTTC.

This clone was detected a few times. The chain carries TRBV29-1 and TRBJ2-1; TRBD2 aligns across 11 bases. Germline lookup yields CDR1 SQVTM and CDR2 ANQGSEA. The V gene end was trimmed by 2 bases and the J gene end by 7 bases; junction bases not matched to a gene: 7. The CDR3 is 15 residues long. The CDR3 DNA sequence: TGCAGCGTTGAAAGAATAGCGGGAGGGGAGAATGAGCAGTTCTTC. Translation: CSVERIAGGENEQFF.

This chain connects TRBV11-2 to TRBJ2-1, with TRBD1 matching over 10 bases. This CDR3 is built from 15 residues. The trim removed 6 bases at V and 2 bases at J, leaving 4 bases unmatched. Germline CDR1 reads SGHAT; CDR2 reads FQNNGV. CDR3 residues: CASSTGTGAYNEQFF. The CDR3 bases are TGTGCCAGCAGTACCGGGACAGGGGCCTACAATGAGCAGTTCTTC.